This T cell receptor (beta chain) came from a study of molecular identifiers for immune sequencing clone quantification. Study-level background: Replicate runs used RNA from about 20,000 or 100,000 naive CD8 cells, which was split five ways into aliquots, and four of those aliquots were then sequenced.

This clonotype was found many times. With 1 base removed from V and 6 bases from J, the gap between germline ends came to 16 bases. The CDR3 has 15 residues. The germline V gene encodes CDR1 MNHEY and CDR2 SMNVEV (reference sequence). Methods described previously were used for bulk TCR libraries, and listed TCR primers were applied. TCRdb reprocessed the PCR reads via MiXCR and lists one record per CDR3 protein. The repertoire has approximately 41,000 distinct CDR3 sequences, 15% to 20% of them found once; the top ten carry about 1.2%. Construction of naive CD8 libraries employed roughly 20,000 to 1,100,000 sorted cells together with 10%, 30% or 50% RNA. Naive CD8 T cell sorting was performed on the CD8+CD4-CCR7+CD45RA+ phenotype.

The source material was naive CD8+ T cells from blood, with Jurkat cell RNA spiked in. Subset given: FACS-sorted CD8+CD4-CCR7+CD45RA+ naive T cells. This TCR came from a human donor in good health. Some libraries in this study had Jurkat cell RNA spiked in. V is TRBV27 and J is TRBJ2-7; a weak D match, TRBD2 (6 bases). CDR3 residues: CASSLLSGSASEQYF. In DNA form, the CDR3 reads TGTGCCAGCAGTTTATTATCCGGGAGTGCATCCGAGCAGTACTTC.